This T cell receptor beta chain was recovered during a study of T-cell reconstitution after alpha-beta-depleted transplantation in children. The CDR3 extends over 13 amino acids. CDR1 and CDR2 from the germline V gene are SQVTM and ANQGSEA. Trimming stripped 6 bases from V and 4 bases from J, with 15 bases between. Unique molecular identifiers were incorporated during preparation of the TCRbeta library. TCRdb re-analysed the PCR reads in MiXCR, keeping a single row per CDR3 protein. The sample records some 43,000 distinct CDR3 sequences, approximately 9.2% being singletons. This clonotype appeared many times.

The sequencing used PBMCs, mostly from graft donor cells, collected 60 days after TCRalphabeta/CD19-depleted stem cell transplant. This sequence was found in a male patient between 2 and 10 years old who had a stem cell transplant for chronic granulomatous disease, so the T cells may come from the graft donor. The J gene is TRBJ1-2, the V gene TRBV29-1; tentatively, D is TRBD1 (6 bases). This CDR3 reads CSVVDSFPYGYTF. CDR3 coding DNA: TGCAGCGTGGTGGACAGTTTTCCCTATGGCTACACCTTC.